These T cell receptor beta chains were read from a single sample in a study of cytomegalovirus exposure and HLA in healthy donors. TCRdb keeps only in-frame clones here, not all; method: immunoSEQ multiplex PCR. The table includes approximately 200,000 clones, 75% to 90% detected once. The sequencing sample was made of PBMCs. These TCRs come from a woman between 45 and 60 years old in good health and CMV-seropositive. CDR3s include the opening cysteine and the closing phenylalanine or tryptophan. The D gene is left open where the match is weak. Clone size is not always given. Where it is, it says once, few, many or a class for expanded clones.

v_gene	d_gene	abundance	j_gene	len	CDR3aa	CDR3nt
TRBV27	TRBD2	.	TRBJ2-7	18	CASSSGTSGGRSSYEQYF	TGTGCCAGCAGTTCCGGGACTAGCGGGGGCCGAAGCTCCTACGAGCAGTACTTC
TRBV28	.	.	TRBJ2-7	16	CASSDVIAVTSYEQYF	TGTGCCAGCAGTGATGTTATAGCGGTGACCTCCTACGAGCAGTACTTC
TRBV9	.	.	TRBJ1-6	13	CASSLQYNSPLHF	TGTGCCAGCAGCCTCCAGTATAATTCACCCCTCCACTTT
TRBV6-1	.	.	TRBJ2-7	10	CASRGLRPYF	TGTGCCAGCAGGGGTCTGAGGCCGTACTTC
TRBV2	TRBD1	few	TRBJ2-3	16	CASSLDRGRVLNTQYF	TGTGCCAGCAGTTTGGACAGGGGAAGAGTTCTTAATACGCAGTATTTT
TRBV14	TRBD1	few	TRBJ2-7	15	CASSLNLQGSYEQYF	TGTGCCAGCAGCTTAAATTTACAGGGGTCCTACGAGCAGTACTTC
TRBV4-1	.	.	TRBJ2-3	16	CASSRRQGQSKDTQYF	TGCGCCAGCAGCCGCCGACAAGGCCAAAGCAAAGATACGCAGTATTTT
TRBV28	.	.	TRBJ1-5	15	CASTKSTGDHQPQHF	TGTGCCAGCACCAAGAGCACAGGCGACCATCAGCCCCAGCATTTT
TRBV6-5	TRBD2	once	TRBJ2-3	14	CASNGGGTTDTQYF	TGTGCCAGCAATGGCGGGGGGACCACAGATACGCAGTATTTT
TRBV19	TRBD2	.	TRBJ2-1	14	CASSGSGGYNEQFF	TGTGCCAGTAGTGGCTCGGGGGGCTACAATGAGCAGTTCTTC
TRBV4-1	TRBD1	.	TRBJ2-7	16	CASSHPGTGASYEQYF	TGCGCCAGCAGCCACCCAGGGACAGGGGCGTCCTACGAGCAGTACTTC
TRBV7-9	TRBD2	.	TRBJ2-3	14	CASTLAGMSDTQYF	TGTGCCAGCACACTAGCGGGAATGTCAGATACGCAGTATTTT
TRBV18	.	few	TRBJ1-1	13	CASSGGENTEAFF	TGTGCCAGCTCAGGCGGGGAGAACACTGAAGCTTTCTTT
TRBV11-2	.	.	TRBJ2-5	16	CASSLGPLGGQETQYF	TGTGCCAGCAGCTTAGGCCCTCTAGGCGGTCAAGAGACCCAGTACTTC
TRBV9	.	.	TRBJ1-6	19	CASSVDGGTLALGNSPLHF	TGTGCCAGCAGCGTAGATGGGGGGACACTAGCGCTAGGAAATTCACCCCTCCACTTT
TRBV2	.	.	TRBJ1-1	13	CASRPQGDTEAFF	TGTGCCAGCAGGCCCCAAGGGGACACTGAAGCTTTCTTT
TRBV18	.	.	TRBJ1-4	15	CASSPQETTNEKLFF	TGTGCCAGCTCACCTCAGGAAACAACTAATGAAAAACTGTTTTTT
TRBV10-3	TRBD2	.	TRBJ2-3	18	CAISDRLAGSGGTDTQYF	TGTGCCATCAGTGATAGACTAGCGGGATCTGGGGGCACAGATACGCAGTATTTT
TRBV5-4	TRBD1	.	TRBJ1-2	16	CASSRATGAGDYGYTF	TGTGCCAGCAGCCGAGCGACAGGGGCGGGGGACTATGGCTACACCTTC
TRBV29-1	.	.	TRBJ2-7	13	CSVEGGETYEQYF	TGCAGCGTTGAAGGAGGTGAGACCTACGAGCAGTACTTC
TRBV10-3	.	.	TRBJ1-2	13	CAISELAGDGYTF	TGTGCCATCAGTGAGTTGGCAGGGGACGGCTACACCTTC
TRBV19	TRBD2	once	TRBJ2-7	17	CASSIASPSRGGYEQYF	TGTGCCAGTAGTATAGCAAGCCCGAGCCGCGGGGGCTACGAGCAGTACTTC
TRBV27	.	.	TRBJ1-2	14	CASSLSPGNYGYTF	TGTGCCAGCAGTTTATCTCCGGGAAACTATGGCTACACCTTC
TRBV2	.	.	TRBJ2-1	15	CASSARLSSYNEQFF	TGTGCCAGCAGTGCCCGACTAAGCTCCTACAATGAGCAGTTCTTC
TRBV7-2	TRBD2	.	TRBJ2-7	15	CASSIIAGGPNEQYF	TGTGCCAGCAGCATAATAGCGGGAGGGCCAAACGAGCAGTACTTC
TRBV10-3	TRBD2	few	TRBJ2-5	16	CAISWTSGGDQETQYF	TGTGCCATCAGCTGGACTAGCGGGGGTGACCAAGAGACCCAGTACTTC
TRBV7-2	.	.	TRBJ2-3	14	CASGLVVGTDTQYF	TGTGCCAGCGGATTAGTAGTCGGCACAGATACGCAGTATTTT
TRBV7-9	.	.	TRBJ1-2	14	CASSLFQGSYGYTF	TGTGCCAGCAGCTTATTTCAGGGCTCCTATGGCTACACCTTC
TRBV28	TRBD2	once	TRBJ2-3	17	CASSLSTSGGAGDTQYF	TGTGCCAGCAGTTTATCAACGAGCGGGGGGGCCGGAGATACGCAGTATTTT
TRBV5-6	TRBD2	.	TRBJ2-7	15	CASSRPGTSPYEQYF	TGTGCCAGCAGCAGGCCCGGGACTAGCCCCTACGAGCAGTACTTC
TRBV5-4	TRBD2	.	TRBJ2-7	15	CASSQGTSRSYEQYF	TGTGCCAGCAGCCAAGGGACTAGCCGCTCCTACGAGCAGTACTTC
TRBV5-5	TRBD1	.	TRBJ2-5	15	CASSLDRGRKETQYF	TGTGCCAGCAGCCTGGACAGGGGGAGAAAAGAGACCCAGTACTTC
TRBV5-6	.	.	TRBJ1-4	13	CASRLRRGEKLFF	TGTGCCAGCCGCCTTCGCAGGGGTGAAAAACTGTTTTTT
TRBV11-2	.	.	TRBJ2-3	14	CASSFGPAGDTQYF	TGTGCCAGCAGCTTCGGTCCCGCGGGGGATACGCAGTATTTT
TRBV18	.	.	TRBJ2-1	15	CASSSRPWGDNEQFF	TGTGCCAGCTCATCTCGCCCCTGGGGGGACAATGAGCAGTTCTTC
TRBV6-5	TRBD2	.	TRBJ2-5	15	CASSNPAGGKETQYF	TGTGCCAGCAGTAATCCAGCGGGGGGCAAAGAGACCCAGTACTTC
TRBV7-2	.	.	TRBJ2-7	12	CASSLTAYEQYF	TGTGCCAGCAGCTTAACCGCGTACGAGCAGTACTTC
TRBV18	.	once	TRBJ1-1	14	CASSPPAMNTEAFF	TGTGCCAGCTCACCACCGGCCATGAACACTGAAGCTTTCTTT
TRBV5-6	.	.	TRBJ2-7	16	CASRPGPGSGSYEQYF	TGTGCCAGCAGACCCGGACCCGGCAGCGGCTCCTACGAGCAGTACTTC
TRBV6-6	.	.	TRBJ1-1	12	CASSRESGEAFF	TGTGCCAGCAGCCGGGAAAGCGGTGAAGCTTTCTTT
TRBV27	TRBD2	.	TRBJ2-7	14	CASSLAGGGYEQYF	TGTGCCAGCAGTTTAGCGGGAGGGGGCTACGAGCAGTACTTC
TRBV29-1	.	.	TRBJ2-1	15	CSVEDREVSYNEQFF	TGCAGCGTTGAAGACAGGGAGGTGTCCTACAATGAGCAGTTCTTC
TRBV7-2	TRBD1	.	TRBJ1-1	16	CASSLIGQGMWAEAFF	TGTGCCAGCAGCTTAATCGGACAGGGGATGTGGGCTGAAGCTTTCTTT
TRBV19	.	.	TRBJ2-5	15	CASSSPSSSMETQYF	TGTGCCAGTAGTTCCCCCTCATCCAGTATGGAGACCCAGTACTTC
TRBV5-1	TRBD1	.	TRBJ2-6	18	CASPKDRGLVPGANVLTF	TGCGCCAGCCCGAAGGACAGGGGGCTAGTACCTGGGGCCAACGTCCTGACTTTC
TRBV29-1	TRBD1	once	TRBJ2-2	14	CSVEPQGDTGELFF	TGCAGCGTTGAACCCCAGGGGGACACCGGGGAGCTGTTTTTT